This T cell receptor (beta chain) was recorded in a study of cytomegalovirus exposure and HLA in healthy donors. With 4 bases removed from V and 0 bases from J, the gap between germline ends came to 10 bases. CDR3 size: 13 residues. The germline gives CDR1 SQVTM, CDR2 ANQGSEA. Assay used: immunoSEQ multiplex PCR; TCRdb lists only in-frame clones, some missing. The sample gives about 82,000 clones, roughly 96% of which show up once; approximately 0.69% is in the top ten. The clonotype originates from a young woman in good health and CMV-seronegative. Material: PBMCs. This chain joins TRBV29-1 and TRBJ2-7, with a tentative D call TRBD2 (6 bases). The CDR3 nucleotides are TGCAGCGTTGGAACTAGCCGCTCCTACGAGCAGTACTTC. Protein product: CSVGTSRSYEQYF.